This T cell receptor beta chain is drawn from a study of blood T cell repertoires in COVID-19. Clones were read by immunoSEQ multiplex PCR, and TCRdb kept only the in-frame ones, dropping some. Of around 260,000 clones in the sample, more than 75% were seen once. The CDR3 is 12 residues long. V was trimmed by 2 bases and J by 6 bases, leaving 6 bases between them. Germline V gene data show CDR1 as KGHSH and CDR2 as LQKENI. The chain carries TRBV18 and TRBJ2-3; D not resolved. The sequencing input was peripheral blood. The TCR was taken from a man in his forties who had recovered from COVID-19. CDR3 sequence reads: CASSPKEDTQYF. In nucleotides, the CDR3 is TGTGCCAGCTCACCAAAGGAGGATACGCAGTATTTT. Supplemented by reference TRBV18 and TRBJ2-3, the full variable domain reads NAGVMQNPRHLVRRRGQEARLRCSPMKGHSHVYWYRQLPEEGLKFMVYLQKENIIDESGMPKERFSAEFPKEGPSILRIQQVVRGDSAAYFCASSPKEDTQYFGPGTRLTVL.